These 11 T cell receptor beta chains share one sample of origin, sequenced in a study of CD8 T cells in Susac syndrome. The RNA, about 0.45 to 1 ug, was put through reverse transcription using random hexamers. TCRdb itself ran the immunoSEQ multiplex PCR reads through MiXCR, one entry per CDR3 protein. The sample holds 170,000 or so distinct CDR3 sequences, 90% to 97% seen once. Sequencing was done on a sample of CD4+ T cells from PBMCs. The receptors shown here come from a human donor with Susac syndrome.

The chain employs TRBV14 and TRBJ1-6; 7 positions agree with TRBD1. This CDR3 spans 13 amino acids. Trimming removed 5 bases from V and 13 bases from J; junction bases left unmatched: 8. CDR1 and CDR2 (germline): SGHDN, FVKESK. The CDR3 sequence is CASSDVDRAPLHF. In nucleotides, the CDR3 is TGTGCCAGCAGCGATGTCGACAGGGCGCCCCTCCACTTT.

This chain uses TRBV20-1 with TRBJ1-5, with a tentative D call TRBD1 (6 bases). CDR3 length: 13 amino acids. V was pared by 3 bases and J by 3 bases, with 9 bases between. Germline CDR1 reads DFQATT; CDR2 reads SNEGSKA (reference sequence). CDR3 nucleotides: TGCAGTGCTAGTACAGGGACCAATCAGCCCCAGCATTTT. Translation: CSASTGTNQPQHF.

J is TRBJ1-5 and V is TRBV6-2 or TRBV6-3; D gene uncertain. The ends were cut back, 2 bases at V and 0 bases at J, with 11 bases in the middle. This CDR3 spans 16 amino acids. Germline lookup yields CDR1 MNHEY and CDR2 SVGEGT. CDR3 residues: CASSYPIPSSNQPQHF. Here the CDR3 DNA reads TGTGCCAGCAGTTACCCAATCCCCAGTAGCAATCAGCCCCAGCATTTT.

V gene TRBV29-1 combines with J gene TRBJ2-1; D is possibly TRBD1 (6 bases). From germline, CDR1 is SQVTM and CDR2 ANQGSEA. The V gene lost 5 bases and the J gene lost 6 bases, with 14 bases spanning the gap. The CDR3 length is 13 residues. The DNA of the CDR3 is TGCAGCGTTCCCACGACAGGCGGCAATGAGCAGTTCTTC. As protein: CSVPTTGGNEQFF.

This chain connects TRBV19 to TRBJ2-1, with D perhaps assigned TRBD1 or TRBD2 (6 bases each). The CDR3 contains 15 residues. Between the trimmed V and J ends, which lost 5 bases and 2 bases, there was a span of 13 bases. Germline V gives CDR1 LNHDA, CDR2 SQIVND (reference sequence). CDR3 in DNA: TGTGCCAGTAGTCCCCGGGGGCTCCCCTACAATGAGCAGTTCTTC. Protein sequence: CASSPRGLPYNEQFF.

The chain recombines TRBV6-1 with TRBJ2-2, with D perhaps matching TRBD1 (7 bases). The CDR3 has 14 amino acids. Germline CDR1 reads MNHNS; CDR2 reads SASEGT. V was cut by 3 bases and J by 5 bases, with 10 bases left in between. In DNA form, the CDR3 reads TGTGCCAGCAGTGACAGGGGGGTTACCGGGGAGCTGTTTTTT. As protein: CASSDRGVTGELFF.

CDR3 nucleotide sequence: TGTGCCAGCTCAGAACTCCCCCCTCCCACCTACGAGCAGTACTTC. It specifies CASSELPPPTYEQYF. The chain uses TRBV18 and TRBJ2-7, with no clear D. This CDR3 contains 15 residues. The germline gives CDR1 KGHSH, CDR2 LQKENI. V was pared by 5 bases and J by 2 bases, with 16 bases between.

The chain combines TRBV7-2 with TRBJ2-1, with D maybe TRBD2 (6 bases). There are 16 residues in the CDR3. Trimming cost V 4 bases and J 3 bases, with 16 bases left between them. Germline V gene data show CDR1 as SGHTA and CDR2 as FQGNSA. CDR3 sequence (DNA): TGTGCCAGCAGCTCCCTCCGGGGGACCCTCTACAATGAGCAGTTCTTC. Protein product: CASSSLRGTLYNEQFF. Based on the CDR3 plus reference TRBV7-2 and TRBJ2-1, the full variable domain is GAGVSQSPSNKVTEKGKDVELRCDPISGHTALYWYRQSLGQGLEFLIYFQGNSAPDKSGLPSDRFSAERTGGSVSTLTIQRTQQEDSAVYLCASSSLRGTLYNEQFFGPGTRLTVL.

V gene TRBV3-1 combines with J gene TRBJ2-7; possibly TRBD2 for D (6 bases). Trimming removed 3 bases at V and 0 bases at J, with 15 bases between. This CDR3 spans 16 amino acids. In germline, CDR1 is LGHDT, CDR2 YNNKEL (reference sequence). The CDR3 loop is CASSQDRDWSSYEQYF. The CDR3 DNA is TGTGCCAGCAGCCAGGACCGGGACTGGTCCTCCTACGAGCAGTACTTC.

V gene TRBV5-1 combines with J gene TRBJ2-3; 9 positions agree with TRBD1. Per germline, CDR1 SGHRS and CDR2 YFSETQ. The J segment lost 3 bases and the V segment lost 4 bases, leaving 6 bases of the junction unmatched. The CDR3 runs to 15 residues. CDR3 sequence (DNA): TGCGCCAGCAGCACGGAAGGGACAGGGACAGATACGCAGTATTTT. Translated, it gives CASSTEGTGTDTQYF. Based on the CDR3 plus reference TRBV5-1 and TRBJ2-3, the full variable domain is KAGVTQTPRYLIKTRGQQVTLSCSPISGHRSVSWYQQTPGQGLQFLFEYFSETQRNKGNFPGRFSGRQFSNSRSEMNVSTLELGDSALYLCASSTEGTGTDTQYFGPGTRLTVL.

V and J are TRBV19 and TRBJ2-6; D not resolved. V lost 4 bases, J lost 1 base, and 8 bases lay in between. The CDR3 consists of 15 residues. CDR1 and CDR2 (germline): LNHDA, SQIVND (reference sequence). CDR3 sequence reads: CASSNRASGANVLTF. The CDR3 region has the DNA TGTGCCAGTAGTAACCGGGCTTCTGGGGCCAACGTCCTGACTTTC.